The 18 T cell receptor beta chains below all came from one sample that was sequenced in a study of blood T cell repertoires in COVID-19. Only in-frame clones appear in the TCRdb table, and some are missing; sequencing was by immunoSEQ multiplex PCR. The repertoire holds about 160,000 clones, approximately 80% seen once, with 2.2% in the top ten. Sequences were obtained from peripheral blood. The source is a man aged 65 to 79 with acute or convalescent COVID-19.

The rearrangement joins TRBV12-3 or TRBV12-4 to TRBJ1-5; tentative D call: TRBD1 (5 bases). This CDR3 comprises 13 residues. Trimming took off 6 bases at V and 3 bases at J, with 9 bases between the two ends. The DNA of the CDR3 is TGTGCCAGCAGCGCAGGGAACAATCAGCCCCAGCATTTT. Translation gives CASSAGNNQPQHF.

The chain recombines TRBV10-2 with TRBJ1-2, with 7 bases that match TRBD1. The CDR3 runs 15 residues. After removal of 0 bases from V and 4 bases from J, the junction contained 5 bases not matched to a gene. Germline assignment: CDR1 WSHSY and CDR2 SAAADI. CDR3 nucleotides: TGCGCCAGCAGTGAGTCCACGGACAGGCTCTATGGCTACACCTTC. Its protein product is CASSESTDRLYGYTF.

The chain has TRBV7-9 and TRBJ2-1; 9 bases are a match to TRBD2. The CDR3 extends over 15 amino acids. The V segment lost 1 base and the J segment 5 bases; nucleotides outside the gene matches: 3. Per germline, CDR1 SEHNR and CDR2 FQNEAQ (reference sequence). The CDR3 loop reads CASSLGTSDHNEQFF. CDR3 DNA: TGTGCCAGCAGCTTAGGGACTAGCGATCACAATGAGCAGTTCTTC.

This clone was observed a single time. The gene calls are TRBV18 and TRBJ2-5; D is undetermined. This CDR3 comprises 12 residues. CDR1 is KGHSH and CDR2 is LQKENI in the germline V gene. Trimming left V 4 bases short and J 3 bases short, with 6 bases between. The CDR3 region has the DNA TGTGCCAGCTCACAAAATAAAGAGACCCAGTACTTC. Amino acids: CASSQNKETQYF.

V usage is TRBV5-1 and J usage is TRBJ2-1; tentatively, D is TRBD1 (6 bases). The CDR3 has 15 amino acids. Germline V gene sequence: CDR1 SGHRS, CDR2 YFSETQ. With 2 bases removed from V and 9 bases from J, the gap between germline ends came to 18 bases. CDR3 in amino acids: CASSFVQTTGLEQFF. The CDR3 DNA reads TGCGCCAGCAGCTTCGTCCAGACAACAGGGCTTGAGCAGTTCTTC.

J is TRBJ2-1 and V is TRBV4-1; possible D gene TRBD1, 6 bases. Trimming shortened V by 5 bases and J by 10 bases, and 18 bases separated the two germline ends. From germline, CDR1 is MGHRA and CDR2 YSYEKL. The CDR3 consists of 14 residues. CDR3 DNA sequence: TGCGCCAGCAGCGGAAACAGGGAATTAGGGGAGCAGTTCTTC. Protein sequence: CASSGNRELGEQFF.

J is TRBJ1-4 and V is TRBV5-5; 11 nucleotides line up with TRBD1. The germline V gene encodes CDR1 SGHKS and CDR2 YYEKEE (reference sequence). The V gene end was trimmed by 7 bases and the J gene end by 7 bases; junction bases not matched to a gene: 3. There are 13 residues in the CDR3. The CDR3 nucleotides are TGTGCCAGCTCCGGGACAGGGGGTGAAAAACTGTTTTTT. As protein: CASSGTGGEKLFF.

The chain uses TRBV3-1 (or the pseudogene TRBV3-2) and TRBJ1-6; D is perhaps TRBD1 (5 bases). CDR1 LGHDT and CDR2 YNNKEL come from the germline V gene (reference sequence). Deletions cut 5 bases from V and 0 bases from J, with 11 bases between. The CDR3 spans 16 residues. The CDR3 nucleotides read TGTGCCAGCAGCTACTACAGGAGCTCCTATAATTCACCCCTCCACTTT. This codes for CASSYYRSSYNSPLHF.

This clone was picked up one time. This chain joins TRBV30 and TRBJ1-6, with D possibly being TRBD1 (5 bases). Per germline, CDR1 GTSNPN and CDR2 SVGIG (reference sequence). V was trimmed by 1 base and J by 10 bases, leaving 11 bases between them. This CDR3 is 13 amino acids long. The CDR3: CAWSAQEGSPLHF. In DNA form, the CDR3 reads TGTGCCTGGAGTGCACAGGAGGGCTCACCCCTCCACTTT.

This chain links TRBV7-9 with TRBJ2-3; D might be TRBD1 (6 bases). There are 19 residues in the CDR3. V lost 0 bases, J lost 0 bases, and 19 bases lay in between. Germline V gene data show CDR1 as SEHNR and CDR2 as FQNEAQ (reference sequence). In DNA form, the CDR3 reads TGTGCCAGCAGCTTAGCGAAGGTGGTTGGGGGCGTAAGCACAGATACGCAGTATTTT. Translated: CASSLAKVVGGVSTDTQYF.

This sequence joins TRBV19 and TRBJ2-3, with a tentative D call TRBD1 (6 bases). CDR3 size: 15 residues. V was trimmed by 3 bases and J by 0 bases, leaving 10 bases between them. In germline, CDR1 is LNHDA, CDR2 SQIVND (reference sequence). The CDR3 loop is CASSMGQPSTDTQYF. Written as DNA, the CDR3 is TGTGCCAGTAGTATGGGACAACCTAGCACAGATACGCAGTATTTT.

The chain employs TRBV4-1 and TRBJ2-7; D is possibly TRBD1 (6 bases). CDR3 length: 18 amino acids. Germline V CDR1 and CDR2: MGHRA, YSYEKL. Trimming pared 5 bases from V and 3 bases from J, leaving 26 bases between. The CDR3 bases are TGCGCCAGCAGCGCACGCGTTACAGGGACCACAACCGGCTACGAGCAGTACTTC. It yields the protein CASSARVTGTTTGYEQYF.

V gene TRBV28 combines with J gene TRBJ2-5; the match to TRBD2 covers 8 bases. Germline lookup yields CDR1 MDHEN and CDR2 SYDVKM. V was pared by 1 base and J by 3 bases, with 13 bases of the junction left unmatched. The CDR3 is 18 amino acids. The CDR3 loop is CASSLYNFRGGIKETQYF. The DNA of the CDR3 is TGTGCCAGCAGTTTATACAACTTTCGGGGGGGAATAAAAGAGACCCAGTACTTC.

The table lists this clone with a few counts. V usage is TRBV11-2 and J usage is TRBJ1-4; weak D call: TRBD1 (5 bases). This CDR3 has 14 residues. Between the trimmed V and J ends, which lost 4 bases and 5 bases, there was a span of 11 bases. Germline assignment: CDR1 SGHAT and CDR2 FQNNGV. The CDR3 sequence is CASSSDRRNEKLFF. CDR3 coding DNA: TGTGCCAGCAGCTCTGACAGACGAAATGAAAAACTGTTTTTT.

The V and J genes are TRBV14 and TRBJ1-3; TRBD1 matches 10 bases. The V gene end was trimmed by 4 bases and the J gene end by 2 bases; junction bases not matched to a gene: 2. Looked up from germline, CDR1 is SGHDN and CDR2 is FVKESK. The CDR3 has 15 amino acids. The chain's CDR3 is CASSPGQGTGNTIYF. The CDR3, as DNA: TGTGCCAGCAGCCCGGGACAGGGGACTGGAAACACCATATATTTT.

V is TRBV28 and J is TRBJ1-4, with TRBD1 identical over 11 bases. Germline CDR1 MDHEN, CDR2 SYDVKM. CDR3 size: 15 residues. V gave up 5 bases and J gave up 5 bases; unmatched junction bases: 4. The CDR3 region has the DNA TGTGCCAGCAGTCGAGGGACAGGGGGAAATGAAAAACTGTTTTTT. It yields the protein CASSRGTGGNEKLFF.

The V gene is TRBV19, the J gene TRBJ1-5; D remains unclear. Germline V gene data show CDR1 as LNHDA and CDR2 as SQIVND (reference sequence). The ends were cut back, 7 bases at V and 1 base at J, with 20 bases in the middle. The CDR3 covers 17 residues. CDR3: CASTLSQFGVSNQPQHF. As DNA, the CDR3 is TGTGCCAGTACCCTCAGCCAATTCGGGGTAAGCAATCAGCCCCAGCATTTT.

There are a few counts of this clone. The chain is built from TRBV7-3 and TRBJ2-7, with a possible D match to TRBD2 (5 bases). This CDR3 contains 14 residues. Germline V gene lookup returns CDR1 SGHTA and CDR2 FQGTGA. Trimming shortened V by 2 bases and J by 5 bases, and 13 bases separated the two germline ends. CDR3 sequence: CASSLRGRPDEQYF. CDR3 in DNA: TGTGCCAGCAGCTTACGGGGAAGGCCCGACGAGCAGTACTTC. The full variable domain, in which reference TRBV7-3 and TRBJ2-7 provide the parts outside the CDR3, is GAGVSQTPSNKVTEKGKYVELRCDPISGHTALYWYRQSLGQGPEFLIYFQGTGAADDSGLPNDRFFAVRPEGSVSTLKIQRTERGDSAVYLCASSLRGRPDEQYFGPGTRLTVT.